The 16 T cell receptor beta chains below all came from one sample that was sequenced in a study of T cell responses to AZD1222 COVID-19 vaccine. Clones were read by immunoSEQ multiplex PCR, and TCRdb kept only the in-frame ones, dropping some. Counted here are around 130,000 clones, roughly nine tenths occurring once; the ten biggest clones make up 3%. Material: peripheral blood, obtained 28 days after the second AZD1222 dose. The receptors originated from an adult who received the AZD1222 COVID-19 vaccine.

This CDR3 is CASRLGTTEAFF. Here the CDR3 DNA reads TGCGCCAGCCGCCTCGGGACTACTGAAGCTTTCTTT. The chain has TRBV5-1 and TRBJ1-1, with TRBD1 as a possible D gene (5 bases). The CDR3 loop spans 12 amino acids. Germline CDR1 is SGHRS and CDR2 is YFSETQ. Between the trimmed V and J ends, which lost 7 bases and 5 bases, there was a span of 12 bases. Supplemented by reference TRBV5-1 and TRBJ1-1, the full variable domain reads KAGVTQTPRYLIKTRGQQVTLSCSPISGHRSVSWYQQTPGQGLQFLFEYFSETQRNKGNFPGRFSGRQFSNSRSEMNVSTLELGDSALYLCASRLGTTEAFFGQGTRLTVV.

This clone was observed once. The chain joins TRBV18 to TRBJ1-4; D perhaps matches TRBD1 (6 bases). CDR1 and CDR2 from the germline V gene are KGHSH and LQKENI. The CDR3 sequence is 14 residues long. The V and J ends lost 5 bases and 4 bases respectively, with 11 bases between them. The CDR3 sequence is CASSTGMGNEKLFF. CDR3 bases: TGTGCCAGCTCAACAGGGATGGGTAATGAAAAACTGTTTTTT.

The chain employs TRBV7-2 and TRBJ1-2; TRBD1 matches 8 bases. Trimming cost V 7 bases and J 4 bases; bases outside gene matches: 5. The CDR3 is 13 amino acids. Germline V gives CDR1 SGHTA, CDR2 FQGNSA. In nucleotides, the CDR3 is TGTGCCAGCAACTACGACAGGGGCTATGGCTACACCTTC. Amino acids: CASNYDRGYGYTF.

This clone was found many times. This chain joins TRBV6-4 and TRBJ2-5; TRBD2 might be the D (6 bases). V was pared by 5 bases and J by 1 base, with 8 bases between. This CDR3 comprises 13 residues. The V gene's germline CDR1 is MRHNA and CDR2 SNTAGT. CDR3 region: CASSPSAQETQYF. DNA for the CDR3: TGTGCCAGCAGTCCTAGCGCCCAAGAGACCCAGTACTTC.

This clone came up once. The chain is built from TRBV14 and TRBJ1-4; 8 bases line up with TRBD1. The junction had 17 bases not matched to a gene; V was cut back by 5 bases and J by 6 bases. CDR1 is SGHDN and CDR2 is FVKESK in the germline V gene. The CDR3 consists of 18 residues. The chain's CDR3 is CASSARTGRVYQDEKLFF. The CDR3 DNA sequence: TGTGCCAGCAGCGCCCGGACAGGGCGGGTTTATCAAGATGAAAAACTGTTTTTT.

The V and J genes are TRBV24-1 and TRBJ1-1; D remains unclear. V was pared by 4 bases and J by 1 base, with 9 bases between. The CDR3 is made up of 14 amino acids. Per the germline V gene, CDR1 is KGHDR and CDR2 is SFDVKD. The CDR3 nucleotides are TGTGCCACCAGTGACCCCGGATGGAACACTGAAGCTTTCTTT. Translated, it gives CATSDPGWNTEAFF.

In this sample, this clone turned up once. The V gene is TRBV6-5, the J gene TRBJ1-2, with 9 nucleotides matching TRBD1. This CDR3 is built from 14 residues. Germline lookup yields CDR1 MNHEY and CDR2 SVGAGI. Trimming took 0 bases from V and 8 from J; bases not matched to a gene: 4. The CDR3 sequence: CASSYSITGGGYTF. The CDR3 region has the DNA TGTGCCAGCAGTTACTCGATCACAGGGGGCGGCTACACCTTC.

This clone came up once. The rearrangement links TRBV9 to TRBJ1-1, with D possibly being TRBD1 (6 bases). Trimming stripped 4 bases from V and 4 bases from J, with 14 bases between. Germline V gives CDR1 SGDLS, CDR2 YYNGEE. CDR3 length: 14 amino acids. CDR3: CASSRTDFLTEAFF. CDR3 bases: TGTGCCAGCAGCCGGACAGATTTTCTCACTGAAGCTTTCTTT.

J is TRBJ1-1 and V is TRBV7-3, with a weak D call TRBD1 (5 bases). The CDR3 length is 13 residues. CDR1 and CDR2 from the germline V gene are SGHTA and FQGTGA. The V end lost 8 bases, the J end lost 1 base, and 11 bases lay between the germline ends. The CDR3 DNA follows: TGTGCCAGCTCCCGGGGCGCGAACACTGAAGCTTTCTTT. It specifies CASSRGANTEAFF.

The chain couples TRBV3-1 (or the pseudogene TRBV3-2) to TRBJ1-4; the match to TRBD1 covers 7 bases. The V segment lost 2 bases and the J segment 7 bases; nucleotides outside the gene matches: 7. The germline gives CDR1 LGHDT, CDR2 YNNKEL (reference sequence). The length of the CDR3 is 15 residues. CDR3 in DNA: TGTGCCAGCAGCCAATTAAAGGGGGCAGGTGAAAAACTGTTTTTT. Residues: CASSQLKGAGEKLFF.

CDR3 coding DNA: TGCGCCAGCAGTGAGTCATCTGGGGAGGATCAGCCCCAGCATTTT. Protein: CASSESSGEDQPQHF. The chain recombines TRBV10-2 with TRBJ1-5; D uncertain. V lost 0 bases and J 5 bases, leaving 11 bases between the germline ends. The CDR3 is 15 residues long. Germline V lookup: CDR1 WSHSY, CDR2 SAAADI.

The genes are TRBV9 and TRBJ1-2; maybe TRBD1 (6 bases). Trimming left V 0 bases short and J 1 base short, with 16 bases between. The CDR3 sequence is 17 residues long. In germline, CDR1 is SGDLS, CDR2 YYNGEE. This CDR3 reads CASSVGPSPGHNYGYTF. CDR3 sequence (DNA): TGTGCCAGCAGCGTAGGGCCCTCACCGGGACATAACTATGGCTACACCTTC.

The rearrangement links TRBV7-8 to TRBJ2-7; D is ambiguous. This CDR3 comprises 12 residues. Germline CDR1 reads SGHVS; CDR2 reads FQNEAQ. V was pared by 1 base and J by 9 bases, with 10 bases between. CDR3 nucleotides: TGTGCCAGCAGCTTAGATGGATTCGGGCAGTACTTC. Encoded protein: CASSLDGFGQYF.

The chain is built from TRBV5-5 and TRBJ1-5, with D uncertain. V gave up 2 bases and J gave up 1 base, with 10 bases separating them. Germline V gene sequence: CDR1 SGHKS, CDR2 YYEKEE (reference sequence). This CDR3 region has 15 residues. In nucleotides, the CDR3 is TGTGCCAGCAGCTTAGGCCAGGTGAGCAATCAGCCCCAGCATTTT. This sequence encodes CASSLGQVSNQPQHF.

CDR3 amino acids: CAVSGGGYGKLFF. The CDR3 coding sequence is TGTGCCGTCTCCGGTGGGGGATACGGAAAACTGTTTTTT. This chain connects TRBV19 to TRBJ1-4; maybe TRBD1 (5 bases). Trimming took 11 bases from V and 10 from J, leaving 20 bases between them. This CDR3 contains 13 residues. Germline assignment: CDR1 LNHDA and CDR2 SQIVND (reference sequence).

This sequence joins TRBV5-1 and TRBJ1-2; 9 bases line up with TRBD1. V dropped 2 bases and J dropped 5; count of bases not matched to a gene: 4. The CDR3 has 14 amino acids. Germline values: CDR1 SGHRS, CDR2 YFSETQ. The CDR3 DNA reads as TGCGCCAGCAGCTTCGAGACAGGGGGATATGGCTACACCTTC. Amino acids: CASSFETGGYGYTF. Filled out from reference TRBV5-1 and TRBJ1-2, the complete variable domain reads KAGVTQTPRYLIKTRGQQVTLSCSPISGHRSVSWYQQTPGQGLQFLFEYFSETQRNKGNFPGRFSGRQFSNSRSEMNVSTLELGDSALYLCASSFETGGYGYTFGSGTRLTVV.